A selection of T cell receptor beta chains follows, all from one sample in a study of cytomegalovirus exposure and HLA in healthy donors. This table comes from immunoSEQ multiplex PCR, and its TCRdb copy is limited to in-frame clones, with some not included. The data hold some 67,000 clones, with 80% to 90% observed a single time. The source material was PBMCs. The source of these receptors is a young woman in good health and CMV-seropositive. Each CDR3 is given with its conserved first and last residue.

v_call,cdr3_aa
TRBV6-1,CASSLDSPNQPQHF
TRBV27,CASSPDLDRVLGYTF
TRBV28,CASSLAGASYEQYF
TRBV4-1,CASRGLTREYGGELFF
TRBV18,CASSPDRESNQPQHF
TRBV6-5,CASSSLSGYEQYF
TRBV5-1,CASSLGGDRFYGYTF
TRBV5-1,CASSSTGLGNTIYF
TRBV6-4,CASSDAQGIGYTF
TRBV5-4,CASSLQGVRQFF
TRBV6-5,CASRGGGKHTEAFF
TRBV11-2,CASSYLAGGRYEQYF
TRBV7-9,CASSLRAGGPTGELFF
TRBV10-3,CAIGNGLKTEQFF
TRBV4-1,CASSLLGLAVNEQFF
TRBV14,CASSQEVLARPNEQFF
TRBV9,CASSSGLAGGQLSGDTQYF
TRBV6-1,CASIQGATSYEQYF
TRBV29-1,CSVRWGLAGTQYF
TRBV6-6,CASRTSTNEKLFF
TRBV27,CASSPRGRATDTQYF
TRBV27,CASSREGPASQHF
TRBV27,CASSLFRTSALQETQYF
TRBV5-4,CASSSGGGPMTSYEQYF
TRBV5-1,CASSITGFPNTEAFF
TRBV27,CASSLYPPGMASYEQYF
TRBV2,CASSGQVFNQPQHF